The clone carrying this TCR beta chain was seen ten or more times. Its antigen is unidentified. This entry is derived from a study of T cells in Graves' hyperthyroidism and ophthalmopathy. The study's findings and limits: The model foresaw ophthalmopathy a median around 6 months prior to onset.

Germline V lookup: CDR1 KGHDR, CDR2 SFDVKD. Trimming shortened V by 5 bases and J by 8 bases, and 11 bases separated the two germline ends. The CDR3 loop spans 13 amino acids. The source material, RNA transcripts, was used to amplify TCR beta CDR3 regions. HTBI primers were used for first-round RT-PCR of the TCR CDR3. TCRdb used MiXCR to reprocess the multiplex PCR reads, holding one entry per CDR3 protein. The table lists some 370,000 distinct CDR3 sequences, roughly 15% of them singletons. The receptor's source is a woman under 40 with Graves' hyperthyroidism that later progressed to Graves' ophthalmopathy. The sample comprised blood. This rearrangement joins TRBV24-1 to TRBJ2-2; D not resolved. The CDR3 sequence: CATSGILAGELFF. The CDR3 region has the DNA TGTGCCACCAGTGGGATTTTAGCTGGGGAGCTGTTTTTT.